This T cell receptor beta chain was recorded in a study of blood T cell repertoires in COVID-19. At the level of the study: Researchers got acute and convalescent COVID-19 samples from the United States, Italy and Spain.

In the original workflow: Estimation of nucleated cell counts relied on the amplification of reference gene primers. TCRdb's table, derived via immunoSEQ multiplex PCR, lists solely in-frame clones and lacks some. V, J and clone size were drawn from that table, and D and trimming were deduced from the DNA. The sample lists 340,000 or so clones; around 83% were seen once. This CDR3 has 17 residues. Sequenced sample: peripheral blood. V and J are TRBV21-1 and TRBJ2-1; the table's D call, TRBD2, has no DNA check behind it. TRBV21-1 is noted as a pseudogene. The TCR originated in a man aged 25-40 years with active or convalescent COVID-19. The CDR3 DNA follows: TGTGCCAGCAGCAAAGCCCCCGCTTCTCCCTGCGGGAATGAGCAGTTCTTC. Encoded protein: CASSKAPASPCGNEQFF.